The subject of this entry is one T cell receptor beta chain. The data belong to a study of Ad26.COV2.S vaccination and SARS-CoV-2 variants. As to treatment: some 19 received Ad26.COV2.S at low or high dose, single or two shots; 5 received placebo; per-sample allocation not given. Sampling was done on day 63 after the first vaccine or placebo injection. Data came from immunoSEQ multiplex PCR; TCRdb stores just in-frame clones and leaves some out. The sample carries around 300,000 clones, about nine tenths recorded once. Specimen: peripheral blood, collected in a trial of Ad26.COV2.S vaccine versus placebo. The sequence derives from a person between 18 and 65 years old who received the Ad26.COV2.S COVID-19 vaccine or a placebo.

Here the CDR3 reads CASKIGQNHYGYTF. In DNA, the CDR3 is TGTGCCAGCAAGATAGGACAGAACCACTATGGCTACACCTTC. V is TRBV6-5 and J is TRBJ1-2; TRBD1 is a possible D gene (6 bases). Looked up from germline, CDR1 is MNHEY and CDR2 is SVGAGI. The CDR3 loop spans 14 amino acids. The V end was cut by 7 bases, the J end by 3 bases, with 15 bases between.